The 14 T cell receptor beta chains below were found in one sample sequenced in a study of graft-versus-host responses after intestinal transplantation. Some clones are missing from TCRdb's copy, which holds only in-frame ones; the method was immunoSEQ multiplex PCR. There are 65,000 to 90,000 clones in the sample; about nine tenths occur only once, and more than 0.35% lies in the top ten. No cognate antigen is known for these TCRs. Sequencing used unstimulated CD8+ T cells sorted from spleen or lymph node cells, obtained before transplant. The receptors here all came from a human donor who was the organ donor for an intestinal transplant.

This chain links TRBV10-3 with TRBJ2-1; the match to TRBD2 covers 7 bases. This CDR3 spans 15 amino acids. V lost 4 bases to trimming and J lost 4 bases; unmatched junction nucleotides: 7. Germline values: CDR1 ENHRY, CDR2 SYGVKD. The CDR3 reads CAISVLDGGYNEQFF. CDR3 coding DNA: TGTGCCATCAGTGTGCTTGACGGGGGGTACAATGAGCAGTTCTTC.

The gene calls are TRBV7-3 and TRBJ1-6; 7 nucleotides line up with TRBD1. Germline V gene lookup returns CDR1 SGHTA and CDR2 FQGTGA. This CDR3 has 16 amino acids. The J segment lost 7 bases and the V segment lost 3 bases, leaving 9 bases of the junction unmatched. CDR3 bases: TGTGCCAGCAGCTTCGTCGGGGGACAGACCAATTCACCCCTCCACTTT. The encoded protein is CASSFVGGQTNSPLHF.

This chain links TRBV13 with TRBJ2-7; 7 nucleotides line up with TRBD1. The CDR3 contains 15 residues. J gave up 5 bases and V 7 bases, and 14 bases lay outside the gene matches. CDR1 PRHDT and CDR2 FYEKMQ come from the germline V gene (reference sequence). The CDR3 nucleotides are TGTGCCAGCACCCTACGGGAACAGGGGCGGCACGAGCAGTACTTC. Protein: CASTLREQGRHEQYF.

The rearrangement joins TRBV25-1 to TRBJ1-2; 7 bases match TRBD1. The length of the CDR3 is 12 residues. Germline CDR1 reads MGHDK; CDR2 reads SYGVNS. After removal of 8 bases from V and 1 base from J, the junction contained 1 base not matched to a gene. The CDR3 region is CASGQDNYGYTF. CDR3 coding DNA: TGTGCCAGCGGACAGGATAACTATGGCTACACCTTC.

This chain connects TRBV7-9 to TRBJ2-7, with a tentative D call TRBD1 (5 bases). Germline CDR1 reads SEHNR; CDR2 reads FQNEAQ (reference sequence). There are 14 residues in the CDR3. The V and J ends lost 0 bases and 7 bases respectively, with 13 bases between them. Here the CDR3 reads CASSLAVGVGEQYF. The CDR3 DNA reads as TGTGCCAGCAGCTTAGCGGTAGGGGTTGGAGAGCAGTACTTC.

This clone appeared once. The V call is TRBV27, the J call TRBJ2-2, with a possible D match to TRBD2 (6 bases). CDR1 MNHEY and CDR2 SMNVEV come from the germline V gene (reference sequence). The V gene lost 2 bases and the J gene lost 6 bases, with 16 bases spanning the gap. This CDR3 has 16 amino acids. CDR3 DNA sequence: TGTGCCAGCAGTTTAGTCAGAGGAGGGTTTTCCGGGGAGCTGTTTTTT. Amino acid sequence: CASSLVRGGFSGELFF.

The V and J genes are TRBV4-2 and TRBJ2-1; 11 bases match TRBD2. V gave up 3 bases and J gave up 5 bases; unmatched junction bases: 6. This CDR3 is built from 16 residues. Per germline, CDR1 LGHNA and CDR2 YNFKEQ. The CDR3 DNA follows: TGTGCCAGCAGCCAGATTGTGACTAGCGGGAACAATGAGCAGTTCTTC. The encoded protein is CASSQIVTSGNNEQFF.

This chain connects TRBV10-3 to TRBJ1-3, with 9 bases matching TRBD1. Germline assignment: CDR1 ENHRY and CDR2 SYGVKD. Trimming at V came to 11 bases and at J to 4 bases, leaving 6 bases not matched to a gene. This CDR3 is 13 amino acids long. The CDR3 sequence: CAHRGLRGNTIYF. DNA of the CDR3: TGTGCCCACAGGGGGCTCCGGGGAAACACCATATATTTT.

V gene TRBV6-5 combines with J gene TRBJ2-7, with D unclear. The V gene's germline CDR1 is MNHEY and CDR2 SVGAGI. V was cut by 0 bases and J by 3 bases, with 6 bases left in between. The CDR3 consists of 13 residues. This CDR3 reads CASSYSNSYEQYF. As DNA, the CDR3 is TGTGCCAGCAGTTACTCCAACAGCTACGAGCAGTACTTC.

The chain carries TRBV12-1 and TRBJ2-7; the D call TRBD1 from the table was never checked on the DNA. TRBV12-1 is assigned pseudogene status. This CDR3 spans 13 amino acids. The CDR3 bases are TGTGCCAGCAGCTTCGCTCAGGGCTACGAGCAGTACTTC. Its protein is CASSFAQGYEQYF.

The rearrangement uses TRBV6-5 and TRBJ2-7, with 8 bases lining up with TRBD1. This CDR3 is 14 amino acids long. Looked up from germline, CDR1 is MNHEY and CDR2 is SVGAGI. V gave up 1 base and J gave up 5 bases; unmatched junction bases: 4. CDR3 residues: CASSYYLTGDEQYF. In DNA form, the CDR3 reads TGTGCCAGCAGTTACTACTTGACAGGGGACGAGCAGTACTTC.

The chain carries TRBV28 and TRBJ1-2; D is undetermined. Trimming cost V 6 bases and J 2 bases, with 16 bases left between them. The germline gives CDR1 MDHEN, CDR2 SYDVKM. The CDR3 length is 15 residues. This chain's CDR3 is CASSPPGVANYGYTF. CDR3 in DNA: TGTGCCAGCAGCCCCCCCGGGGTCGCCAACTATGGCTACACCTTC.

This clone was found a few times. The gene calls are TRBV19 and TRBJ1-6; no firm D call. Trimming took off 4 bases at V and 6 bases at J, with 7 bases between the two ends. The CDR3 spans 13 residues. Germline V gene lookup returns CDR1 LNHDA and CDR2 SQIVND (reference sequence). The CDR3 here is CASSNAGNSPLHF. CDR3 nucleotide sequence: TGTGCCAGTAGTAACGCGGGTAATTCACCCCTCCACTTT.

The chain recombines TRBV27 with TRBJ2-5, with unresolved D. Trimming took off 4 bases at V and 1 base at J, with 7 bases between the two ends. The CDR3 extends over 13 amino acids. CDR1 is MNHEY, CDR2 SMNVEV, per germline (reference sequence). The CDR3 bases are TGTGCCAGCAGTTCCAGGCTCCAAGAGACCCAGTACTTC. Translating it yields CASSSRLQETQYF.